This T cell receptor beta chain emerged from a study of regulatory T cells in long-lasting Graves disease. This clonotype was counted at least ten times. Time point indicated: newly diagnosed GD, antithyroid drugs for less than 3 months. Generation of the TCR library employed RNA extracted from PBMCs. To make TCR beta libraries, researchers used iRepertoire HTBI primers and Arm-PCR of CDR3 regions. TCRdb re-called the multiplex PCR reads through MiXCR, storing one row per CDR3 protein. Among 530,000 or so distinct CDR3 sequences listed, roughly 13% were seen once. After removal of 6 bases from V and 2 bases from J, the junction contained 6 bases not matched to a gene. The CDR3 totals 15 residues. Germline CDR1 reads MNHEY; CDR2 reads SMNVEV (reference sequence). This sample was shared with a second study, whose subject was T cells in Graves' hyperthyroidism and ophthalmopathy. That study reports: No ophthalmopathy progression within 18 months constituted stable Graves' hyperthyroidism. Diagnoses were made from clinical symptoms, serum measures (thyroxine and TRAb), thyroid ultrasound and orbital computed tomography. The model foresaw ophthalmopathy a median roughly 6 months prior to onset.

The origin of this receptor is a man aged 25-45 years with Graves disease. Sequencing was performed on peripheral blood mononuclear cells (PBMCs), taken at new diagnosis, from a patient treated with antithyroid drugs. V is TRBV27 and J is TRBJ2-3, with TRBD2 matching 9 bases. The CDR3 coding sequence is TGTGCCAGCAGATTTAGCGGGGGTCTCACAGATACGCAGTATTTT. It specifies CASRFSGGLTDTQYF.